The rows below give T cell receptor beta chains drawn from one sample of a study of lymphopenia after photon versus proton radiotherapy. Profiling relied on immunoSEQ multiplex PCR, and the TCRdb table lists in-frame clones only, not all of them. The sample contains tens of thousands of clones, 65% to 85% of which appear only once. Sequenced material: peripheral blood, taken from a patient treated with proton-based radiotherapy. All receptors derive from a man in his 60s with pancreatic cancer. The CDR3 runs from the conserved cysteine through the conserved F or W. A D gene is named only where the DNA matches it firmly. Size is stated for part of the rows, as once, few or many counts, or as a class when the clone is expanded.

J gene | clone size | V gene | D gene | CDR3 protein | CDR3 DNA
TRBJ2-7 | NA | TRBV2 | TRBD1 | CASSEALLRDSYEQYF | TGTGCCAGCAGTGAAGCGCTTCTCCGGGACAGCTACGAGCAGTACTTC
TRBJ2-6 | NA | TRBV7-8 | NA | CASSSGRISGANVLTF | TGTGCCAGCAGCTCAGGACGGATCTCTGGGGCCAACGTCCTGACTTTC
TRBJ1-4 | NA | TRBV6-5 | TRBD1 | CASSYSDRGHEKLFF | TGTGCCAGCAGTTACTCCGACAGGGGGCATGAAAAACTGTTTTTT
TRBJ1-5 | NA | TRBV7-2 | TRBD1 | CASRLTGVDQPQHF | TGTGCCAGCAGATTAACAGGGGTGGATCAGCCCCAGCATTTT
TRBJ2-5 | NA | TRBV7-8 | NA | CASSSNPRETQYF | TGTGCCAGCAGCTCAAATCCTAGGGAGACCCAGTACTTC
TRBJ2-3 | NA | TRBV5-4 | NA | CASSLDGGPSTDTQYF | TGTGCCAGCAGCTTGGACGGGGGCCCTAGCACAGATACGCAGTATTTT
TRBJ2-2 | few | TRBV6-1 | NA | CASSGRTLTGELFF | TGTGCCAGCAGTGGTCGGACCCTCACCGGGGAGCTGTTTTTT
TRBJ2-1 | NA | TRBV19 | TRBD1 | CASSAGQGAYNEQFF | TGTGCCAGTAGTGCGGGACAGGGGGCCTACAATGAGCAGTTCTTC
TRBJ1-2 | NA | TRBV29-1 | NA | CSVEDLEARSGYTF | TGCAGCGTTGAAGATCTGGAGGCTCGGAGTGGCTACACCTTC
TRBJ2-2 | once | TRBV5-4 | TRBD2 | CASSLGTSGTGELFF | TGTGCCAGCAGCTTGGGGACTAGTGGCACCGGGGAGCTGTTTTTT
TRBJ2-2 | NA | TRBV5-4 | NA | CASRGDWKTGELFF | TGTGCCAGCAGGGGCGATTGGAAGACCGGGGAGCTGTTTTTT
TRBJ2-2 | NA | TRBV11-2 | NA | CASSPSTRYTGELFF | TGTGCCAGCAGCCCCTCTACACGTTACACCGGGGAGCTGTTTTTT
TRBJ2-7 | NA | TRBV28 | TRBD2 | CASRGIAGGTDEQYF | TGTGCCAGCAGGGGCATAGCGGGAGGCACCGACGAGCAGTACTTC
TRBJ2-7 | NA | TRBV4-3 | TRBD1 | CASSQAHAGGGEQYF | TGCGCCAGCAGCCAAGCCCATGCAGGGGGTGGCGAGCAGTACTTC